The clone carrying this T cell receptor beta chain has only a few counts. Antigen: not known. Being off target in a library aimed at alpha chains, this beta chain has a size of little meaning. This sample stems from a study of spatial heterogeneity in lung cancer. Across the whole study: Sequences of the beta chain were consistently detected in greater numbers than alpha-chain sequences.

Study observations and caveats: One measure, the expanded intratumoral alpha and beta TCR count, tracked tumor mutation counts.

The time point: sample taken at primary tumor resection. A total of some 70 untreated early-stage non-small cell lung cancer patients served as donors. Without sorting, whole RNA was sequenced from tumor, nontumor lung or frozen PBMC. Via MiXCR, TCRdb re-called the 5' RACE reads, giving one row per CDR3 protein. This repertoire shows roughly 3,800 distinct CDR3 sequences, roughly 5.6% found once; its top ten account for less than 40%. This CDR3 is 14 amino acids long. CDR1 is SGHVS and CDR2 is FNYEAQ in the germline V gene. After removal of 5 bases from V and 7 bases from J, the junction contained 3 bases not matched to a gene.

This specimen consisted of lung tumor tissue, obtained at surgery. The chain joins TRBV7-6 to TRBJ1-6, with TRBD1 matching over 9 bases. This receptor was identified in a female donor with early-stage non-small cell lung cancer. In nucleotides, the CDR3 is TGTGCCAGCAGCACCGGGACAGGGAATTCACCCCTCCACTTT. Its protein is CASSTGTGNSPLHF.